Reported below is one T cell receptor beta chain. This record belongs to a study of blood T cell repertoires in COVID-19. Some clones are missing from TCRdb's copy, which holds only in-frame ones; the method was immunoSEQ multiplex PCR. Here the sample spans a few hundred thousand clones, roughly 85% being singletons. This CDR3 has 13 residues. Trimming took off 3 bases at V and 7 bases at J, with 11 bases between the two ends. In germline, CDR1 is SGHRS, CDR2 YFSETQ. This sequence was found in a woman in her late teens or twenties with acute or convalescent COVID-19. The chain recombines TRBV5-1 with TRBJ1-5; no reliable D call. The sequenced material came from peripheral blood. The CDR3 reads CASSSGGGQPQHF. CDR3 nucleotides: TGCGCCAGCAGCTCGGGTGGCGGACAGCCCCAGCATTTT. The variable domain in full, with the rest retrieved from reference TRBV5-1 and TRBJ1-5, is KAGVTQTPRYLIKTRGQQVTLSCSPISGHRSVSWYQQTPGQGLQFLFEYFSETQRNKGNFPGRFSGRQFSNSRSEMNVSTLELGDSALYLCASSSGGGQPQHFGDGTRLSIL.